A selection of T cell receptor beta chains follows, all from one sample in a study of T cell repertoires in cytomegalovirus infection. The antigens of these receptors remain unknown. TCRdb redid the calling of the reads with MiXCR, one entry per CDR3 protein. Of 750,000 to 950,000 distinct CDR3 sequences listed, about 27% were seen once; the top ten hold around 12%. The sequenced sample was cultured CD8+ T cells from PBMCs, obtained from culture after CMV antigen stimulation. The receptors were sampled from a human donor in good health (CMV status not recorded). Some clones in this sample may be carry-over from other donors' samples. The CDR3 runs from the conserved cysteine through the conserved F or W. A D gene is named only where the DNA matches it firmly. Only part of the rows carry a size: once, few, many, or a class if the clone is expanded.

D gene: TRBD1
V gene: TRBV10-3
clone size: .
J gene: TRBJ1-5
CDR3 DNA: TGTGCCATCAGAGGGACAGCTGATCAGCCCCAGCATTTT
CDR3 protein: CAIRGTADQPQHF

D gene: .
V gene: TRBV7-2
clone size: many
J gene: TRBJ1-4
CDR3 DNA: TGTGCCAGCAGCTTACAGAGAAGCGGGACGTCGAATGAAAAACTGTTTTTT
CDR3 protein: CASSLQRSGTSNEKLFF

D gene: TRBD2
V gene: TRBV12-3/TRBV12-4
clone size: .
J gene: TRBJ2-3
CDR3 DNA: TGTGCCAGCAGTCTCGGGGTAGCGGGGGCTTCTAGCACAGATACGCAGTATTTT
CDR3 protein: CASSLGVAGASSTDTQYF

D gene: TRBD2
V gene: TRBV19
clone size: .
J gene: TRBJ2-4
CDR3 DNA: TGTGCCTGCGGGAGGGGAGGCGAAAACATTCAGTACTTC
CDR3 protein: CACGRGGENIQYF

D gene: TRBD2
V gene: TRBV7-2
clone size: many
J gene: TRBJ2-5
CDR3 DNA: TGTGCCAGCAGCTTAGAGGGACTAATACAAGAGACCCAGTACTTC
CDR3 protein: CASSLEGLIQETQYF

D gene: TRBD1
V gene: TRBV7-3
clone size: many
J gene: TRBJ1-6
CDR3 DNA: TGTGCCAGCAGCTTGGACAGGGCATCGAGTTCACCCCTCCACTTT
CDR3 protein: CASSLDRASSSPLHF

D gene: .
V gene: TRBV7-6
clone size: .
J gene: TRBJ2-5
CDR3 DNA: TGTGCCAGCAGCTGGCCGGGACACCTCGGAGAGACCCAGTACTTC
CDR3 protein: CASSWPGHLGETQYF

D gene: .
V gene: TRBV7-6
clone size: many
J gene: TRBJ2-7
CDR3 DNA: TGTGCCAGCAGCCCCCCCGGACGAACTTACGAGCAGTACTTC
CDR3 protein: CASSPPGRTYEQYF

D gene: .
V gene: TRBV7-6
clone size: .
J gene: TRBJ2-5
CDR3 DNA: TGTGCTAGCAGCCGCGGGGACACTCAAGAGACCCAGTACTTC
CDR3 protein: CASSRGDTQETQYF

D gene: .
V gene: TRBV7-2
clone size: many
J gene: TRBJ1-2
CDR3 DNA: TGTGCCAGCAGCTTAGCGGGAGGGACTAACTATGGCTACACCTTC
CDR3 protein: CASSLAGGTNYGYTF

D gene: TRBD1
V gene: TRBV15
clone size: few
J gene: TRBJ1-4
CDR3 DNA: TGTGCCACCAGCAGCCACAGGGGTCGGTCTAATGAAAAACTGTTTTTT
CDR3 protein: CATSSHRGRSNEKLFF

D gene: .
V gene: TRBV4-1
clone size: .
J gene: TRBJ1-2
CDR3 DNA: TGCGCCAGCAGCCCCTACTCCTCTTCGGGAACTAACTATGGCTACACCTTC
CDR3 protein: CASSPYSSSGTNYGYTF

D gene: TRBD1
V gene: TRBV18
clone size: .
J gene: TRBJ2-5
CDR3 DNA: TGTGCCAGCTCACCGGGACAGGAATCGGGGACCCAGTACTTC
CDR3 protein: CASSPGQESGTQYF

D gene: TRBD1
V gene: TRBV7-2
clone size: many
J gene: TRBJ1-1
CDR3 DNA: TGTGCCAGCAGCTTAGTGGGCCGCTGGGACAGGGGCATCCCTGAAGCTTTCTTT
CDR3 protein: CASSLVGRWDRGIPEAFF

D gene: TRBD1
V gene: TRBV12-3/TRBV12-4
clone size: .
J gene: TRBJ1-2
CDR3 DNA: TGTGCCAGCTCTTCGGGGGACAGTTATGGCTACACCTTC
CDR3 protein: CASSSGDSYGYTF

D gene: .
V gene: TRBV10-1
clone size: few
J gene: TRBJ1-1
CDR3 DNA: TGCGCCAGCAGTCCCGGGGTAGGGCTTAACACTGAAGCTTTCTTT
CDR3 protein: CASSPGVGLNTEAFF

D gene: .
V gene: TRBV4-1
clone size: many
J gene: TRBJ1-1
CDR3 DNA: TGCGCCAGCAGCCAGTATTTCGGGAACACTGAAGCTTTCTTT
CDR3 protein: CASSQYFGNTEAFF

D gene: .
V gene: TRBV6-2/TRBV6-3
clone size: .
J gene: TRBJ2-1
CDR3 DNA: TGTGCCAGCAGTTACATCACAGATCGCTCCTACAATGAGCAGTTCTTC
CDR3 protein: CASSYITDRSYNEQFF

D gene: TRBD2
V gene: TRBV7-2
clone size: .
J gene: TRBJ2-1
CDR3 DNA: TGTGCCAGCAGCTTAGGAGGGGGGACTAGCATTCCCAATGAGCAGTTCTTC
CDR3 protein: CASSLGGGTSIPNEQFF

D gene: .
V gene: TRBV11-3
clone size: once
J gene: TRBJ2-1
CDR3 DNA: TGTGCCAGCAGCTTAGCGGGGAGGGACAAAAACAATGAGCAGTTCTTC
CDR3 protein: CASSLAGRDKNNEQFF

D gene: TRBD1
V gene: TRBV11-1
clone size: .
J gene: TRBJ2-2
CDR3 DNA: TGTGCCAGCAGCTTAAGAGGGGGCGCCACCGGGGAGCTGTTTTTT
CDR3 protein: CASSLRGGATGELFF

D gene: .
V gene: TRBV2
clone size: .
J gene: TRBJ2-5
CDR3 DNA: TGTGCCAGCAGTGAATTTTTCCATGCCCAAGAGACCCAGTACTTC
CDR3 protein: CASSEFFHAQETQYF

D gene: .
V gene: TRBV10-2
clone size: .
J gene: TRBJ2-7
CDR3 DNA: TGCGCCAGCAGTGACCGCTGGGGGTACGAGCAGTACTTC
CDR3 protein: CASSDRWGYEQYF

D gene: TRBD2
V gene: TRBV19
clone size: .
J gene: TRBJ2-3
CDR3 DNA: TGTGCCAGTAGTATACAAAATAGCGGGACCGGGGTCGATACGCAGTATTTT
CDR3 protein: CASSIQNSGTGVDTQYF

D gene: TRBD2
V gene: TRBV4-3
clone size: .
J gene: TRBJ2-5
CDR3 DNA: TGCGCCAGCAGCCAAGAACGATTTGCCCCTTTGAGCGGGGGGCGAAAAGAGACCCAGTACTTC
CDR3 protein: CASSQERFAPLSGGRKETQYF

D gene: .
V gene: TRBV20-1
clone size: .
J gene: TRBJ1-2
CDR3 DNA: TGCAGTGCCCCTCTGACAGACAGCTATGGCTACACCTTC
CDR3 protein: CSAPLTDSYGYTF

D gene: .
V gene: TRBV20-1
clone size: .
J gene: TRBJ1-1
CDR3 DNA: TGCAGTGCTAGTGGGTTGACCACTGAAGCTTTCTTT
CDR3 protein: CSASGLTTEAFF

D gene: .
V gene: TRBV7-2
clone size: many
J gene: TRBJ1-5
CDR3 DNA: TGTGCCAGCAGCCCGGGAAGGGGAAGAAATCAGCCCCAGCATTTT
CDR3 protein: CASSPGRGRNQPQHF

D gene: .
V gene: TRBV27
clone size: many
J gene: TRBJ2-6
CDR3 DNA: TGTGCCAGCAGGGGGACTGGGGCCAACGTCCTGACTTTC
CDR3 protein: CASRGTGANVLTF

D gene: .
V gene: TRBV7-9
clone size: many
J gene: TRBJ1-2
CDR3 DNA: TGTGCCAGCAGCTTAGGAGGAGACAGAAGCTATGGCTACACCTTC
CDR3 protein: CASSLGGDRSYGYTF

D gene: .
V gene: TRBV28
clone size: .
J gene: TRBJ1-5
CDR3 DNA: TGTGCCAGCAGCCCTAGGGACTTTAGCAATCAGCCCCAGCATTTT
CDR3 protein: CASSPRDFSNQPQHF

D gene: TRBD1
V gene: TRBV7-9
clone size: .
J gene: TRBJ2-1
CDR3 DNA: TGTGCCAGCAGCTTGCGTATGTTAAGGACAGGGGTAGGGAATGTCCACAATGAGCAGTTCTTC
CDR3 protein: CASSLRMLRTGVGNVHNEQFF

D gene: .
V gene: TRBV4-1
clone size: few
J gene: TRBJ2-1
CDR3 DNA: TGCGCCAGCAGCCAGCTTCTAGGGTCCTACAATGAGCAGTTCTTC
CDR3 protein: CASSQLLGSYNEQFF

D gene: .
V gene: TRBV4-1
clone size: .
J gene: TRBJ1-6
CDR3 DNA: TGCGCCAGCAGCCAAGATCCAGGTCTAAATTCACCCCTCCACTTT
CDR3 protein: CASSQDPGLNSPLHF

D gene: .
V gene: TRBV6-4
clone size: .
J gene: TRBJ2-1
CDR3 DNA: TGTGCCAGCAGAATACGGGGTTACTCCTACAATGAGCAGTTCTTC
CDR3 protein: CASRIRGYSYNEQFF

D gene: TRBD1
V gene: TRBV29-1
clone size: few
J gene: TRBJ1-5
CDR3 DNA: TGCAGCGCCCGGGACAGGGGAAGCAATCAGCCCCAGCATTTT
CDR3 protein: CSARDRGSNQPQHF

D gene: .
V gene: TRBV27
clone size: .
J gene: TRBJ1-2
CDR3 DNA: TGTGCCAGCAGTCCCCGCCAGGGGCTCCCCGACTATGGCTACACCTTC
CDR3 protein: CASSPRQGLPDYGYTF

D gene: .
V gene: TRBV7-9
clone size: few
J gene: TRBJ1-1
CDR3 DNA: TGTGCCAGCAGCTTAGGTACTGTCTCAGCTTTCTTT
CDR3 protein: CASSLGTVSAFF

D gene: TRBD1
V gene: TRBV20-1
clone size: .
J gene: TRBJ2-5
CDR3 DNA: TGCAGTGTCCTGGACCGGGACAGGGTAGAAGGCGAGACCCAGTACTTC
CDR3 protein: CSVLDRDRVEGETQYF

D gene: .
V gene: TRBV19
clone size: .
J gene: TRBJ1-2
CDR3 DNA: TGTGCCAGTAGTATAAGCGGGACCCCCTTCTATGGCTACACCTTC
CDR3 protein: CASSISGTPFYGYTF

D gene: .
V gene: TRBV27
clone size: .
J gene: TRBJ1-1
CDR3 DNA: TGTGCCAGCACGGCGGGGGCGCGGAACACTGAAGCTTTCTTT
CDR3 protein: CASTAGARNTEAFF

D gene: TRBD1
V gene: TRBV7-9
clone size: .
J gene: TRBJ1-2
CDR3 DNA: TGTGCCAGCAGATCCCCGGCAGGGGGCCTCCTATATGGCTACACCTTC
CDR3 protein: CASRSPAGGLLYGYTF

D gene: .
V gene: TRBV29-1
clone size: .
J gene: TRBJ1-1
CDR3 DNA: TGCAGCGGAGCGGGACCCAATGCGGAGGCTTTCTTT
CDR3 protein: CSGAGPNAEAFF

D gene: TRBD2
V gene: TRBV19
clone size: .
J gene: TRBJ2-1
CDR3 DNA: TGTGCCAGTAGCCTCATCGGAGTAGCGGGGGGTAATGAGCAGTTCTTC
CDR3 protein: CASSLIGVAGGNEQFF

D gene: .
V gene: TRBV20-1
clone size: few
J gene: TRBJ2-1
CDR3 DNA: TGCAGTGCTAGAATGGGAGCCGAGCAGTTCTTC
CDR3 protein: CSARMGAEQFF

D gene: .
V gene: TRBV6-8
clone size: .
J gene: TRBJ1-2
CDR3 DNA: TGTGCCAGCAGTCAGACCCTGACAGGAGGCTATGGCTACACCTTC
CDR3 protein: CASSQTLTGGYGYTF

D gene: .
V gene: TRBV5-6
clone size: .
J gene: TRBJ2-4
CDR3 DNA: TGTGCCAGCAGCCACTTGGACATTCAGTACTTC
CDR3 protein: CASSHLDIQYF

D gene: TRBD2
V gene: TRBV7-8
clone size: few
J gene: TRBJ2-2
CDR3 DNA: TGTGCCAGCAGCTCTGCCAGACTAGCCCCGAACACCGGGGAGCTGTTTTTT
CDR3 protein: CASSSARLAPNTGELFF

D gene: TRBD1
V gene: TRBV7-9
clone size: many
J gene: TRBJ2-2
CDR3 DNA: TGTGCCAGCAGCTTGCCTAGATCTACCGGGACAGCGAACACCGGGGAGCTGTTTTTT
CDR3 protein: CASSLPRSTGTANTGELFF

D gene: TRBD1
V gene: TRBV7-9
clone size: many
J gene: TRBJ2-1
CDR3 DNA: TGTGCCAGCAGCTTCTCGGGACAGGGTAACCGGAATGAGCAGTTCTTC
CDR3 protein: CASSFSGQGNRNEQFF

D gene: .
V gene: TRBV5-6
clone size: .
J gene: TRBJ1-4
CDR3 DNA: TGTGCCAGCAGCGGGGGGTACGGACGTAATGAAAAACTGTTTTTT
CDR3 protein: CASSGGYGRNEKLFF

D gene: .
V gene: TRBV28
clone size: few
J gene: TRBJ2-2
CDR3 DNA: TGTGCCAGCAGTTGGACAACGATCTTCACCGGGGAGCTGTTTTTT
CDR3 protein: CASSWTTIFTGELFF

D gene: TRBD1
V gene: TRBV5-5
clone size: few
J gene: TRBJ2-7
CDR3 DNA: TGTGCCAGCAGCTTGGCCAAGGGACAGGGGCTTCTCGAGCAGTACTTC
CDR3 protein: CASSLAKGQGLLEQYF

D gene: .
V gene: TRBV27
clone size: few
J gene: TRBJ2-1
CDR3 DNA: TGTGCCAGCAGTGTGATTTCCAGGGGCAATGAGCAGTTCTTC
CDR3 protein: CASSVISRGNEQFF

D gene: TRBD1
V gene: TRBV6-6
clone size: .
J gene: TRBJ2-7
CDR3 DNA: TGTGCCAGCAGTTACTCGGCCCAGGGGGTAAACCTCGATCAAGTCTACGAGCAGTACTTC
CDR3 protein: CASSYSAQGVNLDQVYEQYF

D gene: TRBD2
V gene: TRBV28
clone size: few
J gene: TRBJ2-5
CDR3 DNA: TGTGCCAGCGAGCCTGGGCGGGGGATTATGGAGACCCAGTACTTC
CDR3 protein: CASEPGRGIMETQYF

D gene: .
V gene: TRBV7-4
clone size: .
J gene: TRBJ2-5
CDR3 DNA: TGTGCCAGCAGCTATGGCGGCCAGGGAGGGACCCAGTACTTC
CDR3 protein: CASSYGGQGGTQYF

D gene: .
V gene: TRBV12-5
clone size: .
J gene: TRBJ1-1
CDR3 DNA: TGTGCTAGTGGTCGGATGGAGGGGACTGAAGCTTTCTTT
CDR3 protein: CASGRMEGTEAFF

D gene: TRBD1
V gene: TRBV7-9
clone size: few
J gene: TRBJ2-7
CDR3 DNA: TGTGCCAGCAGCTCTCGGACAGGGCTCTCCTACGAGCAGTACTTC
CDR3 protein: CASSSRTGLSYEQYF

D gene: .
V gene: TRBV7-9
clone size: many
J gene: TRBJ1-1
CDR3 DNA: TGTGCCAGCAGCTTAGATCTACGGGAGGGGGACACTGAAGCTTTCTTT
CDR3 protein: CASSLDLREGDTEAFF